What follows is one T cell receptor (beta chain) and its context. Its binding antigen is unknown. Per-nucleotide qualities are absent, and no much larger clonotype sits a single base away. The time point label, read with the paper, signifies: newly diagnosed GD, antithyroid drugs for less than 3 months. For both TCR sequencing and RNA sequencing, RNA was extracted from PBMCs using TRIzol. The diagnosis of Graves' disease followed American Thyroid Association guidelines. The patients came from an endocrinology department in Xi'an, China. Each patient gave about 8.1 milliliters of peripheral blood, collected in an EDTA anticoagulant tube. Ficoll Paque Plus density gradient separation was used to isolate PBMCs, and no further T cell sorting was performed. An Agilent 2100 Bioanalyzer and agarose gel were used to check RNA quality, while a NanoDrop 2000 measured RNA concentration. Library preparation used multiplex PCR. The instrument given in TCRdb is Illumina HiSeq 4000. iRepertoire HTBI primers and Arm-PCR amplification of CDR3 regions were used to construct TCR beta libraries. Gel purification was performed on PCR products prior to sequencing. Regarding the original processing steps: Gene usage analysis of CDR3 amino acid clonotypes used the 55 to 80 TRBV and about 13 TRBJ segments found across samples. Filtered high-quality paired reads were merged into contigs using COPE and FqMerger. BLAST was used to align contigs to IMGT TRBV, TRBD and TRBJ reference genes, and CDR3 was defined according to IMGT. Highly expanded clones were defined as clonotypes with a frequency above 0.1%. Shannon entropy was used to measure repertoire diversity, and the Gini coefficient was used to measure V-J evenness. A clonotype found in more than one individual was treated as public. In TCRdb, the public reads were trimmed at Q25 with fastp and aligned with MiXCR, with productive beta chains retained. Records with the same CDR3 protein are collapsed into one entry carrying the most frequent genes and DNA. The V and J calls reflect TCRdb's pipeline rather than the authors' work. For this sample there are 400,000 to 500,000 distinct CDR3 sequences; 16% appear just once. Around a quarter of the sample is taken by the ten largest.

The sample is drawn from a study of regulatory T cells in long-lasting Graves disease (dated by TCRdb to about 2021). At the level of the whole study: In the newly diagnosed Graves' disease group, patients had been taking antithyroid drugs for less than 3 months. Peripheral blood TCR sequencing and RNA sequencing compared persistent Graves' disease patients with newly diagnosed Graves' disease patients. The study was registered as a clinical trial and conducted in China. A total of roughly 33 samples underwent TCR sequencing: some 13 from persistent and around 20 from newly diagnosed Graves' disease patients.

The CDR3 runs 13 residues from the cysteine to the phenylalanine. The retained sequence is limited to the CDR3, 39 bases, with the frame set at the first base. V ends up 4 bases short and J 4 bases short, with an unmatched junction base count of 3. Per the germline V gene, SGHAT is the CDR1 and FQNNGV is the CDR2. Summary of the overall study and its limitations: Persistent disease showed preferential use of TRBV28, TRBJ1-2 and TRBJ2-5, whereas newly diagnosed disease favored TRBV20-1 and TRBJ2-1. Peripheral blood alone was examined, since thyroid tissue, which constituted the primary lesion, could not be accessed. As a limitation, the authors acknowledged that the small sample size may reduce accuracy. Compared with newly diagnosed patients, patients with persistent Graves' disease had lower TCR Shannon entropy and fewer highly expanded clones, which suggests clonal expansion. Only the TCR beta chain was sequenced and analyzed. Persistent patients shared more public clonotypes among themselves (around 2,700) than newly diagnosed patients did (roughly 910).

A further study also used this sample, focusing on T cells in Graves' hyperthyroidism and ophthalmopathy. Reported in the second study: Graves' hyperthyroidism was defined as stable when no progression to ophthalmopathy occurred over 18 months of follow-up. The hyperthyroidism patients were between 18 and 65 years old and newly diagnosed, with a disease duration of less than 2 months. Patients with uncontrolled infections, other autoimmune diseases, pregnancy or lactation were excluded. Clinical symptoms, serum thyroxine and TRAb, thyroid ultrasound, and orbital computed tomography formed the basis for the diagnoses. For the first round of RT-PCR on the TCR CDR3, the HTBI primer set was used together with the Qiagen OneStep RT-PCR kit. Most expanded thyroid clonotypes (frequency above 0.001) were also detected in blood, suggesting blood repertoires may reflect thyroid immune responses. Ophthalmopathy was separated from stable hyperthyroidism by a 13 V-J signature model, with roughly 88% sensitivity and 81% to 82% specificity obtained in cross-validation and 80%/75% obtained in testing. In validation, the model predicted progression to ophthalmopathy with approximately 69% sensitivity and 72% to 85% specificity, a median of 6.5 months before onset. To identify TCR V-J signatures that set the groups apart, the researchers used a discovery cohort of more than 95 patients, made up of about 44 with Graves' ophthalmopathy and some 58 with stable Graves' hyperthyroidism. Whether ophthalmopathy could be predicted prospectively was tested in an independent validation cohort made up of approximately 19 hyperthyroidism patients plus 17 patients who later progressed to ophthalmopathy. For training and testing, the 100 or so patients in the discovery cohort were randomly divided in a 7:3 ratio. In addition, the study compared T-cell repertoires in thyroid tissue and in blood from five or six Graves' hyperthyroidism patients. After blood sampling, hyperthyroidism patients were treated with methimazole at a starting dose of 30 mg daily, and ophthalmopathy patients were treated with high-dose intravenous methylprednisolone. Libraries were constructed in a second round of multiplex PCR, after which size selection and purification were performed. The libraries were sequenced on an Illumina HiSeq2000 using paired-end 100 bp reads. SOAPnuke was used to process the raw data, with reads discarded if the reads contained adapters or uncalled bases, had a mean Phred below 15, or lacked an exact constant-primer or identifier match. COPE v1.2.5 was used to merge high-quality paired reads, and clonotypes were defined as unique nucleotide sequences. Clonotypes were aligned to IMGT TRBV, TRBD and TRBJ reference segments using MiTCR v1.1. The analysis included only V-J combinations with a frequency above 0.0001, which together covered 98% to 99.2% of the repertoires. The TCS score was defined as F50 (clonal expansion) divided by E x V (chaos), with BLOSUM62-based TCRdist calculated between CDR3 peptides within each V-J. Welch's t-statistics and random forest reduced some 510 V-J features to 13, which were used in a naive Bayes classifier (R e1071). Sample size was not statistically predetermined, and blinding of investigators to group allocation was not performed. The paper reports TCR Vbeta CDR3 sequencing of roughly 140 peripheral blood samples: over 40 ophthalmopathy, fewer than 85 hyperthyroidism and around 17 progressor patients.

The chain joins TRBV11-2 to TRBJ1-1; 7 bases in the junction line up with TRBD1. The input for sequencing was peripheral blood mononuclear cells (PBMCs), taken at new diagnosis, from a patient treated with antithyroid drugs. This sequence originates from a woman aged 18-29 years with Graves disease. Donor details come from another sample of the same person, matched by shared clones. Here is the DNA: TGTGCCAGCAGCTCGACAGGGTCCACTGAAGCTTTCTTT. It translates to CASSSTGSTEAFF. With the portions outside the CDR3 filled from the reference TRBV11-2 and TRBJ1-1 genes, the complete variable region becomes EAGVAQSPRYKIIEKRQSVAFWCNPISGHATLYWYQQILGQGPKLLIQFQNNGVVDDSQLPKDRFSAERLKGVDSTLKIQPAKLEDSAVYLCASSSTGSTEAFFGQGTRLTVV.